This T cell receptor (beta chain) is from a study of PD-1 blockade in mismatch repair-deficient tumors. Findings and caveats of the study: Tumor-resident clones, often undetectable pretreatment in blood, expanded then contracted after pembrolizumab.

CDR3 size: 18 residues. V lost 4 bases to trimming and J lost 1 base, with 23 bases between them. Germline V lookup: CDR1 SGHRS, CDR2 YFSETQ. Assay: immunoSEQ multiplex PCR; the TCRdb copy retains only in-frame clones and omits some. The profile shows approximately 100,000 clones, 70% to 85% of them singletons. Mismatch repair deficiency was confirmed in all patients, by PCR or immunohistochemistry. TCR sequencing covered a few patients who responded to pembrolizumab. Comments on this clone: Its antigen remains unidentified.

The genes are TRBV5-1 and TRBJ1-1; the D gene is possibly TRBD1 (5 bases). The sequences come from peripheral blood, collected 35 to 37 weeks after starting pembrolizumab. This clonotype was sampled from an adult with mismatch repair-deficient cancer. CDR3 region: CASSPLAGGGWGNTEAFF. Here the CDR3 DNA reads TGCGCCAGCAGCCCCCTCGCGGGCGGGGGATGGGGGAACACTGAAGCTTTCTTT.